This TCR beta chain was observed in a study of T cell changes during pregnancy in multiple sclerosis. V lost 2 bases and J lost 8; bases outside the gene matches: 14. The germline CDR1 and CDR2 sequences are SGDLS and YYNGEE. The CDR3 contains 17 residues. The repertoire was sequenced with immunoSEQ multiplex PCR; TCRdb's copy has only in-frame clones and lacks some. The table lists about 68,000 clones, 90% of them singletons. The TCR originated in a female donor with multiple sclerosis, enrolled in a pregnancy study. This specimen consisted of peripheral blood, obtained in the third trimester of pregnancy. V gene TRBV9 combines with J gene TRBJ2-1; 9 bases fit TRBD2. The CDR3 DNA sequence: TGTGCCAGCAGCGTCCGCTCCCTAGCGGGGTTGGGTCATGAGCAGTTCTTC. Encoded protein: CASSVRSLAGLGHEQFF.